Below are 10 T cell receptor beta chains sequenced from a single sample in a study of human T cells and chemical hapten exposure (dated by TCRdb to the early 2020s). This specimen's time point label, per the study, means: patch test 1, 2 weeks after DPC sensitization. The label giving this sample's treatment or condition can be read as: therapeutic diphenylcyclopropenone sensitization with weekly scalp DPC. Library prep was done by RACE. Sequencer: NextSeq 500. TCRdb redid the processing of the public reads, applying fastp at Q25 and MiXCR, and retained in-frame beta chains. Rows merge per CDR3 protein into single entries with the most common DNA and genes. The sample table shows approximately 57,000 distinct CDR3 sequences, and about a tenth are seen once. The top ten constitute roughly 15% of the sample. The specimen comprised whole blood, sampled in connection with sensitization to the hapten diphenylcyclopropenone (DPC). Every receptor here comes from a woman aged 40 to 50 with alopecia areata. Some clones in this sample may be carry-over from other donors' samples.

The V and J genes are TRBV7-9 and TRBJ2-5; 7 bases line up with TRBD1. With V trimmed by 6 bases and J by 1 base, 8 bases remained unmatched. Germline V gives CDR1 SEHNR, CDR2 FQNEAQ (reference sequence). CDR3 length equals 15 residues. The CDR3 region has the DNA TGTGCCAGCAGACGGGGACGGGACAGCCAAGAGACCCAGTACTTC. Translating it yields CASRRGRDSQETQYF.

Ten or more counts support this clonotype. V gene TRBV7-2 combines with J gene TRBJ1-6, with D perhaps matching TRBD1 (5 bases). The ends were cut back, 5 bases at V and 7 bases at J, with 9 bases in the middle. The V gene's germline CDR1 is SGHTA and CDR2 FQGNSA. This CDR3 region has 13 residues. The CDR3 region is CASSPNRNSPLHF. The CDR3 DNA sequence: TGTGCCAGCAGCCCGAACAGGAATTCACCCCTCCACTTT.

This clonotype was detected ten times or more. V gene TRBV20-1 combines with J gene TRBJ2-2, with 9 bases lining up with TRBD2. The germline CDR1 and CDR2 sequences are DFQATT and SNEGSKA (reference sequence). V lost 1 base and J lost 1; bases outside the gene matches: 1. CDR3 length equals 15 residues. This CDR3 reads CSARASGVNTGELFF. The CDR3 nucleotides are TGCAGTGCTAGAGCTAGCGGGGTGAACACCGGGGAGCTGTTTTTT.

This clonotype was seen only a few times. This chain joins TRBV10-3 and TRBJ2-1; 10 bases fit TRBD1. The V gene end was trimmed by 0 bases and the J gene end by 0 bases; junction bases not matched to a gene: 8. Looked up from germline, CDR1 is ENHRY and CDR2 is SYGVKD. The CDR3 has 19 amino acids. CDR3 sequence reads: CAISESQTGGIGSYNEQFF. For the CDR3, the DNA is TGTGCCATCAGTGAGTCCCAGACAGGGGGCATAGGCTCCTACAATGAGCAGTTCTTC.

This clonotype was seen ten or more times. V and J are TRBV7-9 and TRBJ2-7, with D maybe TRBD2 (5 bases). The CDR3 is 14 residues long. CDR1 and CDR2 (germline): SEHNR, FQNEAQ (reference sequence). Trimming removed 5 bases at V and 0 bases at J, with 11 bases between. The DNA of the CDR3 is TGTGCCAGCAGCGCCGGACTGACCTCCTACGAGCAGTACTTC. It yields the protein CASSAGLTSYEQYF.

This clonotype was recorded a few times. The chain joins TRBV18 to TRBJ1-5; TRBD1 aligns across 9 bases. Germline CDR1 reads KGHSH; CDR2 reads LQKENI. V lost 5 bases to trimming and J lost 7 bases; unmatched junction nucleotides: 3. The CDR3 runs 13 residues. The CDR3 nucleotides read TGTGCCAGCTCAGGGGACAGGGAACAGCCCCAGCATTTT. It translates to CASSGDREQPQHF.

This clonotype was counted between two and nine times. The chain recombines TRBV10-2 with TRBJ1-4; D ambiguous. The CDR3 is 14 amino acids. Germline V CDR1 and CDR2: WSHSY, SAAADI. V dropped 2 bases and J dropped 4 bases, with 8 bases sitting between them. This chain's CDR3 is CASSERSRNEKLFF. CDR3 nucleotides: TGCGCCAGCAGTGAGAGAAGTCGTAATGAAAAACTGTTTTTT.

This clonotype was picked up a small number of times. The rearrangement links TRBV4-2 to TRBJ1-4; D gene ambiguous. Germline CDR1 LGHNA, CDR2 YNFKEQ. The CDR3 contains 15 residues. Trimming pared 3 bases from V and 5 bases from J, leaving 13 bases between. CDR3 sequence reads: CASSHTGNSNEKLFF. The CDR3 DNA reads TGTGCCAGCAGCCACACGGGGAATTCGAATGAAAAACTGTTTTTT.

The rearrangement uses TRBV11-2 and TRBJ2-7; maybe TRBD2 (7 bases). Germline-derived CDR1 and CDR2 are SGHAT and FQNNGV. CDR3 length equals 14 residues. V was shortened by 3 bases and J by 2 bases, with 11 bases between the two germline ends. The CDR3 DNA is TGTGCCAGCAGCTTCGAGGGGGGGACCTACGAGCAGTACTTC. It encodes CASSFEGGTYEQYF.

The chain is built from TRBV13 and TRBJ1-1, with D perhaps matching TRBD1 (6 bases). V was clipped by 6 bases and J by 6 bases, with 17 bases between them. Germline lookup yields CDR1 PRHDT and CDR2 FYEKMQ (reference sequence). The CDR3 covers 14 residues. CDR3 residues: CASSIYTGYPEAFF. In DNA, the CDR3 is TGTGCCAGCAGTATTTATACAGGGTATCCTGAAGCTTTCTTT.